A single sample is the source of the 8 T cell receptor beta chains below, sequenced in a study of cytomegalovirus exposure and HLA in healthy donors listed by TCRdb under 2017. Libraries were prepared through the immunoSEQ multiplex PCR assay. The multiplex PCR relied on a mix of 60 forward primers for TCR Vbeta segments and 13 reverse primers for TCR Jbeta segments. Sourced from immuneACCESS, this table was stored by TCRdb with only in-frame sequences that have V and J called. A share of the clones is absent; for the studies checked, an unresolved V gene accounts for under half, and the remainder has no known explanation. For this sample there are around 95,000 clones; approximately 85% appear just once. 3% to 3.5% of the sample is held by the ten biggest clonotypes. Sequenced: PBMCs. The receptor set was obtained from a man in his thirties or forties in good health and CMV-seropositive.

The genes are TRBV27 and TRBJ2-7, with D perhaps TRBD1 (5 bases). CDR3 size: 15 residues. V shed 2 bases and J shed 4 bases, with 15 bases lying between them. Germline values: CDR1 MNHEY, CDR2 SMNVEV (reference sequence). CDR3 nucleotide sequence: TGTGCCAGCAGTTTAGGCTCCAGGGATGGGTACGAGCAGTACTTC. It codes for CASSLGSRDGYEQYF.

The chain is built from TRBV27 and TRBJ1-1; D uncertain. Germline V gene data show CDR1 as MNHEY and CDR2 as SMNVEV (reference sequence). There are 15 residues in the CDR3. Trimming shortened V by 3 bases and J by 3 bases, and 14 bases separated the two germline ends. CDR3 loop: CASSLIRGAYTEAFF. CDR3 nucleotide sequence: TGTGCCAGCAGTTTGATTCGAGGCGCATACACTGAAGCTTTCTTT.

V usage is TRBV5-1 and J usage is TRBJ2-1; 9 bases map to TRBD2. In germline, CDR1 is SGHRS, CDR2 YFSETQ. The CDR3 has 15 amino acids. V shed 6 bases and J 9 bases; nucleotides not matched to a gene: 13. The CDR3 nucleotides are TGCGCCAGCACCCCCGGGGCGGGAGGGCCAATTGAGCAGTTCTTC. As protein: CASTPGAGGPIEQFF.

CDR3 bases: TGCGCCAGCAGGAGTGAGCGTGGTGAGCAGTACTTC. Translation: CASRSERGEQYF. This chain joins TRBV5-1 and TRBJ2-7; no clear D. The V and J ends lost 5 bases and 7 bases respectively, with 13 bases between them. From germline, CDR1 is SGHRS and CDR2 YFSETQ. The CDR3 totals 12 residues.

The genes are TRBV10-3 and TRBJ1-3; D is unresolved. CDR1 is ENHRY, CDR2 SYGVKD, per germline. Trimming pared 8 bases from V and 0 bases from J, leaving 5 bases between. CDR3 size: 12 residues. CDR3 DNA: TGTGCCATCTTATACTCTGGAAACACCATATATTTT. This translates into CAILYSGNTIYF.

This sequence joins TRBV7-2 and TRBJ2-1; 9 bases agree with TRBD2. CDR3 length equals 15 residues. The junction had 3 bases not matched to a gene; V was cut back by 0 bases and J by 6 bases. Germline V lookup: CDR1 SGHTA, CDR2 FQGNSA. The CDR3 bases are TGTGCCAGCAGCTTAGCGCTAGCGGGAAGCAATGAGCAGTTCTTC. It yields the protein CASSLALAGSNEQFF.

The chain combines TRBV28 with TRBJ2-1; TRBD2 is a possible D gene (6 bases). CDR3 size: 15 residues. The ends were cut back, 7 bases at V and 6 bases at J, with 19 bases in the middle. Germline V gene data show CDR1 as MDHEN and CDR2 as SYDVKM. The CDR3 DNA reads as TGTGCCAGCATAAATGGGGGGACTCCGGGCAATGAGCAGTTCTTC. It encodes CASINGGTPGNEQFF.

The rearrangement joins TRBV5-1 to TRBJ2-3; unclear D gene. The CDR3 spans 12 residues. Germline V gene sequence: CDR1 SGHRS, CDR2 YFSETQ. Trimming stripped 3 bases from V and 3 bases from J, with 5 bases between. The CDR3 DNA is TGCGCCAGCAGCTCTACTACAGATACGCAGTATTTT. The encoded protein is CASSSTTDTQYF.